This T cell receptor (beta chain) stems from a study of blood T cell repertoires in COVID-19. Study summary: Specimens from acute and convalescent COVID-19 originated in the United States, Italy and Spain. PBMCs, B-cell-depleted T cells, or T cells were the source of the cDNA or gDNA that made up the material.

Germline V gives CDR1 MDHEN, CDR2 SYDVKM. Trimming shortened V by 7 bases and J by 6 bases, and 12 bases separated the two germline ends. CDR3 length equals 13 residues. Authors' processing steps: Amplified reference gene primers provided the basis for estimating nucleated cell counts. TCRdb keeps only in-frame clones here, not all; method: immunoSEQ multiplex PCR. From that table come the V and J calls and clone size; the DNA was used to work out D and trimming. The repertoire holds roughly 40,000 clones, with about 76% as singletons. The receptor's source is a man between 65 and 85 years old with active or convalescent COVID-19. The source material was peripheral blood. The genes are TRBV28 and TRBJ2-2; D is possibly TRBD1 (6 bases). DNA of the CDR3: TGTGCCAGCAAACAGGGTTGGTCCGGGGAGCTGTTTTTT. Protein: CASKQGWSGELFF. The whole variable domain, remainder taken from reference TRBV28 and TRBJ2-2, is DVKVTQSSRYLVKRTGEKVFLECVQDMDHENMFWYRQDPGLGLRLIYFSYDVKMKEKGDIPEGYSVSREKKERFSLILESASTNQTSMYLCASKQGWSGELFFGEGSRLTVL.